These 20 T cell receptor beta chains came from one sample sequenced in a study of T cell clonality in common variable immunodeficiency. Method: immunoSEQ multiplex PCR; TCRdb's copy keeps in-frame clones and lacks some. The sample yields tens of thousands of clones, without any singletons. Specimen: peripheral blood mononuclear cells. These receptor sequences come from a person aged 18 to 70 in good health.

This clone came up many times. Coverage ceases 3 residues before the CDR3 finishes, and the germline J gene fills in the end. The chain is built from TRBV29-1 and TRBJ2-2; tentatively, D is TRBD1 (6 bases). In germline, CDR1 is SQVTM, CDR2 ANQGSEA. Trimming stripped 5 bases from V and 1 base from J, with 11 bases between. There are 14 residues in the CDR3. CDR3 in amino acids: CSVTGTLNTGELFF. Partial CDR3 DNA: TGCAGCGTTACCGGGACACTGAACACCGGGGAG.

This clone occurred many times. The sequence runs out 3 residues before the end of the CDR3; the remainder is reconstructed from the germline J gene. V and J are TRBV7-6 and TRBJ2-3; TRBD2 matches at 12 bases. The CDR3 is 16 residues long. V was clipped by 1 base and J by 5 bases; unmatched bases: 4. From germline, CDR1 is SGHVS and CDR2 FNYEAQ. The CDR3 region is CASSLELAGGEDTQYF. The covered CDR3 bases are TGTGCCAGCAGCTTAGAACTAGCGGGAGGAGAAGATACG. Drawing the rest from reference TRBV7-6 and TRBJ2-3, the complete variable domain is GAGVSQSPRYKVTKRGQDVALRCDPISGHVSLYWYRQALGQGPEFLTYFNYEAQQDKSGLPNDRFSAERPEGSISTLTIQRTEQRDSAMYRCASSLELAGGEDTQYFGPGTRLTVL.

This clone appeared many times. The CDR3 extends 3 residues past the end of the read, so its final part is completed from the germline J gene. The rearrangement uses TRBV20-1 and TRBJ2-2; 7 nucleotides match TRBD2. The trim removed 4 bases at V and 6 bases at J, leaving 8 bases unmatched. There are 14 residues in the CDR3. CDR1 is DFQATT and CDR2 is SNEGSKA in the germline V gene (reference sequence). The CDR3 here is CSAKEREGSGELFF. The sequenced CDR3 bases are TGCAGTGCTAAAGAGCGGGAAGGATCCGGGGAG.

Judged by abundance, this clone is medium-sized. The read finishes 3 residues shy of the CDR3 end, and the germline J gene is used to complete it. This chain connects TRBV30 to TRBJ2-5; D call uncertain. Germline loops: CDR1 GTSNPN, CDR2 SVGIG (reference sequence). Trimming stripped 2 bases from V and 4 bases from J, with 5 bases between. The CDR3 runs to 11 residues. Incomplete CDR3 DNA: TGTGCCTGGAGTAGTAGAGAGACC. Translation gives CAWSSRET. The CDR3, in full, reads CAWSSRETQYF.

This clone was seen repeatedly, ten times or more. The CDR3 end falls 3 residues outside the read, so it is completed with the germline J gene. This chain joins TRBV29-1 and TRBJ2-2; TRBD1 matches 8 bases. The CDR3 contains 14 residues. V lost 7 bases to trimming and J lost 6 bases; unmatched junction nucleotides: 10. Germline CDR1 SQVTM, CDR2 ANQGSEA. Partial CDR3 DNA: TGCAGCGCACGGACAGGGAATCGGGCCGGGGAG. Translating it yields CSARTGNRAGE. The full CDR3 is CSARTGNRAGELFF.

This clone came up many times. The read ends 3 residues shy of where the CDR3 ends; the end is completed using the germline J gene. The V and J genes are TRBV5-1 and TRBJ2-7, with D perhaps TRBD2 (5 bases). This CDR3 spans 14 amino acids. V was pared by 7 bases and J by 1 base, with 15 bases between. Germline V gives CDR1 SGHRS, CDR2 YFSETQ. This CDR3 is CASSERGRSYEQYF. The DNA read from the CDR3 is TGCGCCAGCTCAGAACGGGGAAGGTCCTACGAG.

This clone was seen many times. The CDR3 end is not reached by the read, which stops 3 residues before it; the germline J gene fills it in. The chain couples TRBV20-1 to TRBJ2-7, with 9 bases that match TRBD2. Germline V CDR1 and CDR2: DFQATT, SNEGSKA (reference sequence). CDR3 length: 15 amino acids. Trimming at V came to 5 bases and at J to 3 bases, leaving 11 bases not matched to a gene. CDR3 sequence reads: CSAAIPSGTFYEQYF. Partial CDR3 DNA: TGCAGTGCTGCGATTCCTAGCGGGACGTTCTACGAG.

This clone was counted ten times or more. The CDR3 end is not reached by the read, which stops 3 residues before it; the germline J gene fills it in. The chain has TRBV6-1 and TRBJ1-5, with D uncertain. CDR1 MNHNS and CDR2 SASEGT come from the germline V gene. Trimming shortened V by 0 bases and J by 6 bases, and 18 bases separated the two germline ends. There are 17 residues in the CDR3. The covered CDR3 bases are TGTGCCAGCAGTGAAGCTATAAGAACACGTTTATCTCAGCCC. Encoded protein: CASSEAIRTRLSQP. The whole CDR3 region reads CASSEAIRTRLSQPQHF.

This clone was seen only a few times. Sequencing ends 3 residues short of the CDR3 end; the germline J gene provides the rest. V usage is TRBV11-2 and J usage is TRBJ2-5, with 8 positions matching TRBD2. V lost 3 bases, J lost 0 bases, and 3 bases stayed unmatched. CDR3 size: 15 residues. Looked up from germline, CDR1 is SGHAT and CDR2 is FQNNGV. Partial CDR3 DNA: TGTGCCAGCAGCTTTAGCGGGAACAACCAAGAGACC. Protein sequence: CASSFSGNNQET. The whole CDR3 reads CASSFSGNNQETQYF.

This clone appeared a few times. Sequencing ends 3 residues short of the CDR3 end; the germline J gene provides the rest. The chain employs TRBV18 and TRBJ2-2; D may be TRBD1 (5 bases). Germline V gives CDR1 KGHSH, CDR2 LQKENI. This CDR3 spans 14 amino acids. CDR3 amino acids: CASSPQGRGSPLFF. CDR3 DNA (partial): TGTGCCAGCTCACCTCAGGGTAGGGGTTCACCG.

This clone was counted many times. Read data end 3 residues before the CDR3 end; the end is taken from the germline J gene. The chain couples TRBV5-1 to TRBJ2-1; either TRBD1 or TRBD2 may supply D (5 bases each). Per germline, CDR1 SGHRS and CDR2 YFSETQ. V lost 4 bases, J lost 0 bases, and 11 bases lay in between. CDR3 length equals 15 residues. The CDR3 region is CASSLSGSSYNEQFF. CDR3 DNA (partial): TGCGCCAGCAGCCTGTCAGGGAGCTCCTACAATGAG.

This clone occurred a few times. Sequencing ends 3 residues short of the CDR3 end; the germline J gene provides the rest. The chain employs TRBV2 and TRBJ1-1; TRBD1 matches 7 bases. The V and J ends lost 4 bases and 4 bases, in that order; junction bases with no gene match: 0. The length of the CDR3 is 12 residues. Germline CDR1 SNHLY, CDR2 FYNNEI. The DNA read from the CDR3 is TGTGCCAGCAGTGCAGGGGGCACTGAA. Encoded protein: CASSAGGTE. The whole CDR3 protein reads CASSAGGTEAFF.

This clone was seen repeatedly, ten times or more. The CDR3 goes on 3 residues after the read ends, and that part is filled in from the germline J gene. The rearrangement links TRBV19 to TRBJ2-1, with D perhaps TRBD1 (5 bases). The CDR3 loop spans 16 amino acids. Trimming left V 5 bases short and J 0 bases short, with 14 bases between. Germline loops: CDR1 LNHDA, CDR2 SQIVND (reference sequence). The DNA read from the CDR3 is TGTGCCAGTAGTGACGTAAGGGGCGCCTCCTACAATGAG. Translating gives CASSDVRGASYNE. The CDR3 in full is CASSDVRGASYNEQFF.

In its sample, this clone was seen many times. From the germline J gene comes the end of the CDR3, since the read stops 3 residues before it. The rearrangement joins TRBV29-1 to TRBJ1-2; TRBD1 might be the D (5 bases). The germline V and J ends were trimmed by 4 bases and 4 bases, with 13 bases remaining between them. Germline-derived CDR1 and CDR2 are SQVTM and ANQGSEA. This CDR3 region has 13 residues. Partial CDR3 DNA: TGCAGCGTTGGTCAGACAGAATCCTATGGC. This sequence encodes CSVGQTESYG. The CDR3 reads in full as CSVGQTESYGYTF. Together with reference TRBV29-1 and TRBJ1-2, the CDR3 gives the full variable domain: SAVISQKPSRDICQRGTSLTIQCQVDSQVTMMFWYRQQPGQSLTLIATANQGSEATYESGFVIDKFPISRPNLTFSTLTVSNMSPEDSSIYLCSVGQTESYGYTFGSGTRLTVV.

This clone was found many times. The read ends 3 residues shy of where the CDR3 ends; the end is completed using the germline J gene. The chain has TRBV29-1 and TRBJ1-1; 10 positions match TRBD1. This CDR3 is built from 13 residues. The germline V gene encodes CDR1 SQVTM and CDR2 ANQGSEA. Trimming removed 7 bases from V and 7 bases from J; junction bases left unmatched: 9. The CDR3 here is CSADRGLGDEAFF. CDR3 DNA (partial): TGCAGCGCCGACAGGGGGCTCGGCGATGAA.

CDR3 DNA, as far as it was read: TGCGCCAGCAGCTGGACCCCTCCGGGACAGGGATACAATGAG. Its protein product is CASSWTPPGQGYNE. The complete CDR3 reads CASSWTPPGQGYNEQFF. The chain joins TRBV5-1 to TRBJ2-1; 9 bases map to TRBD1. The sequenced fragment ends 3 residues before the CDR3 boundary, so the rest is inferred from the germline J gene. This CDR3 contains 17 residues. V lost 3 bases and J lost 4; bases outside the gene matches: 11. Germline CDR1 is SGHRS and CDR2 is YFSETQ.

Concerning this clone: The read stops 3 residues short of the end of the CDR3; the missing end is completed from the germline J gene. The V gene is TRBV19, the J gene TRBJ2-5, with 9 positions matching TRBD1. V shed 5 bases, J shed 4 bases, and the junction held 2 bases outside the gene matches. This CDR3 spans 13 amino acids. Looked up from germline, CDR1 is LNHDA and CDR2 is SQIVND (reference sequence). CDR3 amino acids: CASSVDRGETQYF. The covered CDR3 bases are TGTGCCAGTAGTGTGGACAGGGGAGAGACC.

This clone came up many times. The CDR3 bases that were read are TGTGCCAGCACCACCGGGACAGCCTCCTACGAG. Translating it yields CASTTGTASYE. The CDR3 as a whole reads CASTTGTASYEQYF. This chain links TRBV7-8 with TRBJ2-7; 7 bases are shared with TRBD1. Sequencing ends 3 residues short of the CDR3 end; the germline J gene provides the rest. There are 14 residues in the CDR3. In germline, CDR1 is SGHVS, CDR2 FQNEAQ. Unmatched junction bases numbered 6, after V lost 7 bases and J lost 0 bases.

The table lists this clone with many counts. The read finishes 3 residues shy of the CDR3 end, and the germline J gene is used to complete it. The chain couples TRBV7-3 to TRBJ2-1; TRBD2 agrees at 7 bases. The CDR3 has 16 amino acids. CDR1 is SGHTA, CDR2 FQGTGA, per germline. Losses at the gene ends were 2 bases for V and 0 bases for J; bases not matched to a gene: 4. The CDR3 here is CASSLGGRASYNEQFF. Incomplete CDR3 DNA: TGTGCCAGCAGCTTAGGGGGGAGGGCCTCCTACAATGAG.

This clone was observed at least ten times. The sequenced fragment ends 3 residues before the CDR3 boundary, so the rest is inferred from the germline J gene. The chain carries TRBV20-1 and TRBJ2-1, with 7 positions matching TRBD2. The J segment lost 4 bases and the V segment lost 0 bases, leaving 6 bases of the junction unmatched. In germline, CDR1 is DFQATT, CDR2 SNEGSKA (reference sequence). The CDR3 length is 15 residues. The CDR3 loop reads CSARDGSSGYNEQFF. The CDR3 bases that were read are TGCAGTGCTAGAGATGGGTCTAGCGGTTACAATGAG.